This is a list of T cell receptor beta chains from one sample in a study of cytomegalovirus exposure and HLA in healthy donors. Produced via immunoSEQ multiplex PCR; TCRdb's table is partial and in-frame only. The data hold nearly 110,000 clones, with more than 75% observed a single time. The sequenced sample consisted of PBMCs. Receptors were obtained from a man aged 25-45 years in good health and CMV-seropositive. The CDR3 runs from the conserved cysteine through the conserved F or W. D genes are given only for firm matches. Clone size is stated in some rows and not others, as once, few, many or a class when expanded.

d_call	v_call	j_call	clone_size	cdr3_aa	cdr3_nt
.	TRBV4-1	TRBJ2-7	.	CASSQRAGTSREQYF	TGCGCCAGCAGCCAAAGAGCGGGCACATCTCGGGAGCAGTACTTC
.	TRBV30	TRBJ1-1	.	CAWSWVRGTEAFF	TGTGCCTGGAGTTGGGTAAGGGGGACTGAAGCTTTCTTT
.	TRBV12-5	TRBJ2-7	few	CASGLGGSYEQYF	TGTGCTAGTGGTTTGGGCGGCTCCTACGAGCAGTACTTC
TRBD1	TRBV6-5	TRBJ2-4	few	CAIPLTGGAKNIQYF	TGTGCCATCCCGCTCACAGGGGGGGCCAAAAACATTCAGTACTTC
.	TRBV7-2	TRBJ1-6	.	CASSSPGVLNSPLHF	TGTGCCAGCAGCTCCCCAGGGGTACTTAATTCACCCCTCCACTTT
.	TRBV19	TRBJ1-2	.	CASSQRHRGDYGYTF	TGTGCCAGTAGTCAAAGGCATCGGGGGGACTATGGCTACACCTTC
.	TRBV6-4	TRBJ1-5	.	CASSSVYSNQPQHF	TGTGCCAGCAGTTCGGTTTATAGCAATCAGCCCCAGCATTTT
.	TRBV11-2	TRBJ2-2	.	CASSLTGTGELFF	TGTGCCAGCAGCCTTACAGGGACCGGGGAGCTGTTTTTT
.	TRBV7-7	TRBJ2-1	.	CASSLPGSYNEQFF	TGTGCTAGCAGCTTACCAGGGTCCTACAATGAGCAGTTCTTC
.	TRBV5-1	TRBJ1-1	.	CASSLLGRANTEAFF	TGCGCCAGCAGCTTGTTGGGCAGGGCTAACACTGAAGCTTTCTTT
.	TRBV5-1	TRBJ1-5	.	CASSLGPQGMGQPQHF	TGCGCCAGCAGCTTGGGACCCCAGGGCATGGGACAGCCCCAGCATTTT
.	TRBV5-1	TRBJ1-1	.	CASSLGGDSGEAFF	TGCGCCAGCAGCTTGGGGGGGGACTCCGGTGAAGCTTTCTTT
TRBD2	TRBV7-9	TRBJ2-4	.	CASSFFRTSGGEDIQYF	TGTGCCAGCAGCTTCTTCCGGACTAGCGGGGGGGAGGACATTCAGTACTTC
.	TRBV19	TRBJ1-1	.	CASSWQMNTEAFF	TGTGCCAGTTCTTGGCAGATGAACACTGAAGCTTTCTTT
.	TRBV5-4	TRBJ1-1	few	CASSLSGGRTEAFF	TGTGCCAGCAGCTTGTCGGGTGGCCGCACTGAAGCTTTCTTT
TRBD1	TRBV19	TRBJ2-2	.	CASSIDGTGAGELFF	TGTGCCAGTAGTATAGATGGGACAGGGGCCGGGGAGCTGTTTTTT
.	TRBV2	TRBJ1-5	.	CASSVLGNQPQHF	TGTGCCAGCAGTGTCTTAGGCAATCAGCCCCAGCATTTT
.	TRBV19	TRBJ1-6	.	CASSIADTLGYPLHF	TGTGCCAGTAGTATAGCGGACACGTTGGGTTACCCCCTCCACTTT
.	TRBV2	TRBJ2-5	.	CASSEMGGAFLETQYF	TGTGCCAGCAGTGAAATGGGGGGGGCCTTCCTAGAGACCCAGTACTTC
.	TRBV7-9	TRBJ1-1	.	CSSSFGGTEAFF	TGTTCCAGCAGCTTTGGAGGCACTGAAGCTTTCTTT
.	TRBV6-4	TRBJ1-1	.	CASSDGGVAETFF	TGTGCCAGCAGTGACGGAGGGGTAGCTGAAACTTTCTTT
TRBD1	TRBV7-9	TRBJ2-7	once	CASSSTGTGDEQYF	TGTGCCAGCAGCTCCACCGGGACAGGGGACGAGCAGTACTTC
TRBD1	TRBV4-2	TRBJ2-6	.	CASSQDLPGGALAGANVLTF	TGTGCCAGCAGCCAAGATCTGCCAGGGGGCGCGTTAGCTGGGGCCAACGTCCTGACTTTC
TRBD1	TRBV5-4	TRBJ1-4	.	CASRSGQGGEKLFF	TGTGCCAGCAGATCGGGACAGGGAGGCGAAAAACTGTTTTTT